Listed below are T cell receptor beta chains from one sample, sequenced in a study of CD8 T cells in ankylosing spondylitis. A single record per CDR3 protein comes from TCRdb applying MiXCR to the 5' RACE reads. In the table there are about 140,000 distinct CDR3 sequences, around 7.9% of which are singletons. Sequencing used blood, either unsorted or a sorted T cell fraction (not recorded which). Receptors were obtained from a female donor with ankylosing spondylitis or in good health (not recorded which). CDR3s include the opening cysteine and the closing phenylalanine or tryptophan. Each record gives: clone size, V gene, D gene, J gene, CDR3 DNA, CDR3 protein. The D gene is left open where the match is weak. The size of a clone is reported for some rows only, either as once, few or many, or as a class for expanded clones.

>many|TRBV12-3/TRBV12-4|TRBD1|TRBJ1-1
TGTGCCAGCAGTGGGACAGGGATGAACACTGAAGCTTTCTTT
CASSGTGMNTEAFF
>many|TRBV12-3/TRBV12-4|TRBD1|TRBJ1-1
TGTGCCAGCAGGCGCGGACAGGTGAACACTGAAGCTTTCTTT
CASRRGQVNTEAFF
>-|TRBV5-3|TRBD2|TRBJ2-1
TGTGCCATGAGCCCCGGGCCTAGCGGGGGGTACAATGAGCAGTTCTTC
CAMSPGPSGGYNEQFF
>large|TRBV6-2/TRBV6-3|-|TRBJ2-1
TGTGCCAGCAGTTACAGCAGGGGAAATGAGCAGTTCTTC
CASSYSRGNEQFF
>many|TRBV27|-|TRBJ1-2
TGTGCCAGCAGCCAAGACATCGCGAGTTACTATGGCTACACCTTC
CASSQDIASYYGYTF
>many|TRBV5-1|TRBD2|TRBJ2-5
TGCGCCAGCAGCCGGAGCGGGGGCGAGACCCAGTACTTC
CASSRSGGETQYF
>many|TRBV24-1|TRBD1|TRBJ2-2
TGTGCCACCAAGCCCGGACAGGGAAACACCGGGGAGCTGTTTTTT
CATKPGQGNTGELFF
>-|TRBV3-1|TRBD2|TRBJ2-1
TGTGCCAGCAGCCTGGAAACTAGCGCCTACAATGAGCAGTTCTTC
CASSLETSAYNEQFF
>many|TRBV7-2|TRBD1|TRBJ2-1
TGTGCCAGCCAGGGACAGGGGGCTGGCAATGAGCAGTTCTTC
CASQGQGAGNEQFF
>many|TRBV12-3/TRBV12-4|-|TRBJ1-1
TGTGCCAGCAGTTTAGCGCCCCCCTCCCGAGCTTTCTTT
CASSLAPPSRAFF
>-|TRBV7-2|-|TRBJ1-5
TGTGCCAGCAGCTTTGGAAGGGGAGGCAATCAGCCCCAGCATTTT
CASSFGRGGNQPQHF
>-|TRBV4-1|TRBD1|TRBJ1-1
TGCGCCAGCAGCCAAGAGGACAGGACCTTGCCCACTGAAGCTTTCTTT
CASSQEDRTLPTEAFF
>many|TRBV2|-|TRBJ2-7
TGTGCCAGCAGCATCGGCCAGGGCTACGAGCAGTACTTC
CASSIGQGYEQYF
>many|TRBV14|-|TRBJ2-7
TGTGCCAGCAGCCGAAAAGGTGGGACACCGAGCTACGAGCAGTACTTC
CASSRKGGTPSYEQYF
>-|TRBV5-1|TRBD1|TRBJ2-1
TGCGCCAGCAGCTTGACAGGGGTCACCTACAATGAGCAGTTCTTC
CASSLTGVTYNEQFF
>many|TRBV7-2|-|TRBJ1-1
TGTGCCAGCAGCTTACACGGAGGGGTTGGGATGTTCTTT
CASSLHGGVGMFF
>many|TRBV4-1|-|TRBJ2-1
TGCGCCAGCAGCCCCAGGCAGGGGCAGAACTCCTACAATGAGCAGTTCTTC
CASSPRQGQNSYNEQFF
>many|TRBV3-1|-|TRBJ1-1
TGTGCCAGCAGCCAAGATTTGGTCGAACCCTACGCTGAAGCTTTCTTT
CASSQDLVEPYAEAFF
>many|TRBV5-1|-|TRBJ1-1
TGCGCCAGCAGCTACCACGACCCGAACACTGAAGCTTTCTTT
CASSYHDPNTEAFF
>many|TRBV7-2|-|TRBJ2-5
TGTGCCAGCAGCGCCCAGGAGCTTCGGGAGACCCAGTACTTC
CASSAQELRETQYF
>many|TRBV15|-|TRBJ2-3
TGTGCCACCAGCAGAGTTTCAGATACGCAGTATTTT
CATSRVSDTQYF
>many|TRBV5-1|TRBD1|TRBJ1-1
TGCGCCAGCAGCTTTACGGGACAGCTGAACACTGAAGCTTTCTTT
CASSFTGQLNTEAFF
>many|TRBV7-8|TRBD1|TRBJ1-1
TGTGCCAGCAGCTATAGAGGCGTTCAGGGGGCATCTGAAGCTTTCTTT
CASSYRGVQGASEAFF
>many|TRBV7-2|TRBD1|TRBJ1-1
TGTGCCAGCAGCTTAGACAGGGGGAACACTGAAGCTTTCTTT
CASSLDRGNTEAFF
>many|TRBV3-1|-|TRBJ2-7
TGTGCCAGCAGCTCCCCCTACGAGCAGTACTTC
CASSSPYEQYF
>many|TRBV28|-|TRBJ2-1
TGTGCCAGCAGTTTACCCCCGCCGTTTAGCTCCTACAATGAGCAGTTCTTC
CASSLPPPFSSYNEQFF
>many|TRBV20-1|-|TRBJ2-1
TGCAGCCAACGGGGGAAGTCCTACAATGAGCAGTTCTTC
CSQRGKSYNEQFF
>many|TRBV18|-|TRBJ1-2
TGTGCCAGCTCACCACGGGAGGGAGGAGACGGCTACACCTTC
CASSPREGGDGYTF
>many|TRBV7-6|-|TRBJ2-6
TGTGCCAGCAGCTTAGAGGCGGGGGCCTCTGGGGCCAACGTCCTGACTTTC
CASSLEAGASGANVLTF
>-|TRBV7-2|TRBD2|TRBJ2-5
TGTGCCAGCAGCTCTAGCGGGGGGCTTCTAGGGAACCAAGAGACCCAGTACTTC
CASSSSGGLLGNQETQYF